This TCR beta chain appears in the sequencing data of a study of T cell changes during pregnancy in multiple sclerosis. Looked up from germline, CDR1 is MDHEN and CDR2 is SYDVKM. Trimming cost V 4 bases and J 1 base, with 8 bases left between them. The CDR3 length is 14 residues. Sequenced by immunoSEQ multiplex PCR; TCRdb stores in-frame clones only, minus some. Of 57,000 or so clones listed, around 90% are singletons. The sequencing here drew on peripheral blood, taken in the first trimester of pregnancy. J is TRBJ2-1 and V is TRBV28; D gene uncertain. The receptor's source is a female donor with multiple sclerosis, enrolled in a pregnancy study. The CDR3 here is CASSSRWSYNEQFF. For the CDR3, the DNA is TGTGCCAGCAGTTCCCGGTGGTCCTACAATGAGCAGTTCTTC.